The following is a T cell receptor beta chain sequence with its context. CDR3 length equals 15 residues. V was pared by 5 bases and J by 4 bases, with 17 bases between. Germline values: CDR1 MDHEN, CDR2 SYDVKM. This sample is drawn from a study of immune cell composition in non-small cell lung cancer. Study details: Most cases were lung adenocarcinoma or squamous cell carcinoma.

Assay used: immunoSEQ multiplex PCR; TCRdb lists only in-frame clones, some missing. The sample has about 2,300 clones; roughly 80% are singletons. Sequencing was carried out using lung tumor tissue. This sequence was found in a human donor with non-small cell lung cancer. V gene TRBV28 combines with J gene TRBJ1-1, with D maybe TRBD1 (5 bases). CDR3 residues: CASSPPGTRSTEAFF. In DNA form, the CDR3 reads TGTGCCAGCAGTCCACCTGGGACTAGGAGCACTGAAGCTTTCTTT.